This T cell receptor (beta chain) was sequenced for a study of blood T cell repertoires in COVID-19. Study summary: Sample material is recorded as cDNA or gDNA derived from T cells, B-cell-depleted T cells, or PBMCs.

This clone came up a few times. Method: immunoSEQ multiplex PCR; TCRdb's copy keeps in-frame clones and lacks some. The table shows about 250,000 clones, with roughly 82% occurring only once. Germline-derived CDR1 and CDR2 are SGHTA and FQGNSA. V gave up 5 bases and J gave up 2 bases; unmatched junction bases: 6. CDR3 length: 15 amino acids. The source is a woman older than 75 with COVID-19, enrolled during active disease. The gene calls are TRBV7-2 and TRBJ1-2; the match to TRBD1 covers 9 bases. The specimen was peripheral blood. The CDR3: CASSAGTGTNYGYTF. Here the CDR3 DNA reads TGTGCCAGCAGCGCAGGGACAGGGACCAACTATGGCTACACCTTC.